The present T cell receptor (beta chain) was sequenced within a study of siplizumab effects on memory and regulatory T cells. This CDR3 has 14 amino acids. With 5 bases removed from V and 2 bases from J, the gap between germline ends came to 12 bases. Germline V gene sequence: CDR1 SGHRS, CDR2 YFSETQ. TCRdb keeps only in-frame clones here, not all; method: immunoSEQ multiplex PCR. This table holds fewer than 120,000 clones, 80% to 95% found once. Input material: CD4+ T cells sorted from blood. The chain carries TRBV5-1 and TRBJ2-3; D could derive from TRBD1 or TRBD2 (6 bases each). This TCR derives from a human donor in good health. CDR3 loop: CASRNGGHTDTQYF. As DNA, the CDR3 is TGCGCCAGCAGGAACGGGGGCCACACAGATACGCAGTATTTT.